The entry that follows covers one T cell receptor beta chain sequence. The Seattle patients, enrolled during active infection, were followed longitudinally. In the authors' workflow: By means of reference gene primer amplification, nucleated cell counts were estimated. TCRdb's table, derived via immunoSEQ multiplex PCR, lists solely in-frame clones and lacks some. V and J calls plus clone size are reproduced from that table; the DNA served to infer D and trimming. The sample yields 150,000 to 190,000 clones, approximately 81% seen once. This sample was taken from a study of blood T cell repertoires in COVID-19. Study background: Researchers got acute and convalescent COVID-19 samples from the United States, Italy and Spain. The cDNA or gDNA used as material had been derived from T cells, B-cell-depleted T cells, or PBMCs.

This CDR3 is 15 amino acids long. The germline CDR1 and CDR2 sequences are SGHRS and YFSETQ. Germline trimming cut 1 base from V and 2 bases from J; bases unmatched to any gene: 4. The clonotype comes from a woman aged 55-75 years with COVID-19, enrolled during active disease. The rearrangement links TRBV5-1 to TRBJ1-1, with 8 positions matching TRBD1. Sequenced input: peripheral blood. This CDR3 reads CASSLRGTGNTEAFF. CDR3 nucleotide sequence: TGCGCCAGCAGCTTGCGGGGGACAGGCAACACTGAAGCTTTCTTT.